The 18 T cell receptor beta chains given below trace back to one sample, sequenced in a study of T cells in localized non-small cell lung cancer. Generated by immunoSEQ multiplex PCR, the TCRdb table keeps only in-frame clones and is missing some. The sample has some 33,000 clones; roughly 75% are singletons. The sample was peripheral blood, taken before any cancer treatment. The receptors were gathered from a male donor at least 60 years old with stage III squamous cell lung carcinoma.

The chain employs TRBV19 and TRBJ1-6; no reliable D call. Per the germline V gene, CDR1 is LNHDA and CDR2 is SQIVND (reference sequence). This CDR3 region has 14 residues. The V gene lost 8 bases and the J gene lost 0 bases, with 8 bases spanning the gap. CDR3 in amino acids: CASAAGSYNSPLHF. CDR3 coding DNA: TGTGCCAGTGCAGCGGGCTCCTATAATTCACCCCTCCACTTT.

This clone has just one count. The rearrangement links TRBV27 to TRBJ2-7; 8 nucleotides line up with TRBD1. V lost 4 bases, J lost 4 bases, and 9 bases stayed unmatched. The CDR3 extends over 15 amino acids. Germline values: CDR1 MNHEY, CDR2 SMNVEV (reference sequence). DNA for the CDR3: TGTGCCAGCAGTTACCGGGACAGGTACCTTTACGAGCAGTACTTC. It translates to CASSYRDRYLYEQYF.

The chain links TRBV5-8 to TRBJ1-1, with TRBD1 identical over 10 bases. The CDR3 totals 17 residues. V gave up 4 bases and J gave up 0 bases; unmatched junction bases: 9. Germline loops: CDR1 SGHTS, CDR2 YDEGEE. Here the CDR3 DNA reads TGTGCCAGCAGCGGGTGGACAGGGGGGTCTCTGAACACTGAAGCTTTCTTT. As protein: CASSGWTGGSLNTEAFF.

The V and J genes are TRBV7-2 and TRBJ2-7; 8 bases line up with TRBD1. Germline V lookup: CDR1 SGHTA, CDR2 FQGNSA. J gave up 6 bases and V 5 bases, and 18 bases lay outside the gene matches. CDR3 length: 17 amino acids. For the CDR3, the DNA is TGTGCCAGCAGCACAAAGCCTCCGGGACAGGTACGCGGCGAGCAGTACTTC. This codes for CASSTKPPGQVRGEQYF.

The CDR3 spells CASSAYSMNTEAFF. In DNA, the CDR3 is TGTGCCAGTAGTGCCTACAGCATGAACACTGAAGCTTTCTTT. The chain uses TRBV19 and TRBJ1-1; no definite D call. CDR1 and CDR2 (germline): LNHDA, SQIVND (reference sequence). Trimming took 5 bases from V and 0 from J, leaving 10 bases between them. The CDR3 is 14 amino acids. Filled out from reference TRBV19 and TRBJ1-1, the complete variable domain reads DGGITQSPKYLFRKEGQNVTLSCEQNLNHDAMYWYRQDPGQGLRLIYYSQIVNDFQKGDIAEGYSVSREKKESFPLTVTSAQKNPTAFYLCASSAYSMNTEAFFGQGTRLTVV.

The V call is TRBV2, the J call TRBJ1-5; the D gene is possibly TRBD1 (5 bases). Trimming removed 6 bases at V and 3 bases at J, with 12 bases between. Germline V lookup: CDR1 SNHLY, CDR2 FYNNEI. This CDR3 spans 14 amino acids. This CDR3 reads CASSLRAINQPQHF. The DNA for the CDR3 is TGTGCCAGCAGCCTCAGGGCTATCAATCAGCCCCAGCATTTT.

This clone was observed a few times. The genes are TRBV7-2 and TRBJ1-2; weak D call: TRBD1 (6 bases). The germline V and J ends were trimmed by 5 bases and 2 bases, with 15 bases remaining between them. From germline, CDR1 is SGHTA and CDR2 FQGNSA. The CDR3 contains 15 residues. The CDR3 DNA follows: TGTGCCAGCAGCGGACAGCCCGTCGGAAACTATGGCTACACCTTC. It translates to CASSGQPVGNYGYTF.

In regard to this clone: A read error is likely here: a far larger clone is one base away. The same CDR3 is also encoded by other DNA sequences in this sample. V usage is TRBV7-2 and J usage is TRBJ1-2; D is undetermined. The germline V gene encodes CDR1 SGHTA and CDR2 FQGNSA. The CDR3 consists of 15 residues. V was trimmed by 5 bases and J by 5 bases, leaving 18 bases between them. CDR3 residues: CASSQELQGPYGYTF. DNA for the CDR3: TGTGCCAGCAGCCAAGAACTCCAAGGGCCTTATGGCTACACCTTC.

The chain carries TRBV29-1 and TRBJ2-2, with a tentative D call TRBD1 (5 bases). Trimming pared 6 bases from V and 0 bases from J, leaving 14 bases between. The CDR3 runs to 15 residues. Germline CDR1 is SQVTM and CDR2 is ANQGSEA. The CDR3 reads CSVRISGSNTGELFF. CDR3 nucleotide sequence: TGCAGCGTCAGGATCTCAGGGTCGAACACCGGGGAGCTGTTTTTT.

The chain has TRBV4-1 and TRBJ1-6; D is uncertain. The CDR3 sequence is 15 residues long. Germline CDR1 and CDR2: MGHRA and YSYEKL. The germline V and J ends were trimmed by 1 base and 10 bases, with 14 bases remaining between them. The CDR3 DNA reads as TGCGCCAGCAGCCAAGCATGGGAATCGGGCTCACCCCTCCACTTT. This gives the protein CASSQAWESGSPLHF.

This chain connects TRBV5-1 to TRBJ2-1, with 14 positions matching TRBD2. In germline, CDR1 is SGHRS, CDR2 YFSETQ. V lost 0 bases to trimming and J lost 9 bases; unmatched junction nucleotides: 14. CDR3 length: 19 amino acids. The CDR3, as DNA: TGCGCCAGCAGCTTGGTCCCTATGACTAGCGGGGGGGCTTTGAGTGAGCAGTTCTTC. It is translated as CASSLVPMTSGGALSEQFF.

The chain's CDR3 is CSVDGGTRSDEQFF. In DNA form, the CDR3 reads TGCAGCGTTGACGGCGGGACCCGGAGCGATGAGCAGTTCTTC. The chain recombines TRBV29-1 with TRBJ2-1, with a possible D match to TRBD2 (6 bases). Trimming removed 3 bases from V and 8 bases from J, with 17 bases in between. CDR1 is SQVTM and CDR2 is ANQGSEA in the germline V gene. This CDR3 spans 14 amino acids.

This chain uses TRBV5-4 with TRBJ2-3, with D perhaps TRBD2 (7 bases). Between the trimmed V and J ends, which lost 0 bases and 5 bases, there was a span of 13 bases. Germline CDR1 and CDR2: SGHNT and YYREEE (reference sequence). The CDR3 runs to 15 residues. Here the CDR3 reads CASSLDPGEGDTQYF. CDR3 in DNA: TGTGCCAGCAGCTTGGATCCAGGGGAGGGAGATACGCAGTATTTT.

CDR3 sequence: CASSGTLETQYF. CDR3 DNA: TGCGCCAGCAGTGGTACGCTGGAGACCCAGTACTTC. The chain links TRBV10-2 to TRBJ2-5; D unclear. With 4 bases removed from V and 5 bases from J, the gap between germline ends came to 8 bases. The length of the CDR3 is 12 residues. CDR1 is WSHSY, CDR2 SAAADI, per germline.

The J gene is TRBJ2-1, the V gene TRBV7-3; 9 bases are a match to TRBD2. Germline V lookup: CDR1 SGHTA, CDR2 FQGTGA. V trimming: 5 bases; J trimming: 4 bases; junction bases outside the gene matches: 6. The CDR3 totals 15 residues. The CDR3 nucleotides are TGTGCCAGCAGCCTAAGTCTAGCGGGATACAATGAGCAGTTCTTC. This translates into CASSLSLAGYNEQFF. The variable domain in full, completed from reference TRBV7-3 and TRBJ2-1, reads GAGVSQTPSNKVTEKGKYVELRCDPISGHTALYWYRQSLGQGPEFLIYFQGTGAADDSGLPNDRFFAVRPEGSVSTLKIQRTERGDSAVYLCASSLSLAGYNEQFFGPGTRLTVL.

V is TRBV27 and J is TRBJ1-4, with 8 bases matching TRBD1. Looked up from germline, CDR1 is MNHEY and CDR2 is SMNVEV (reference sequence). J was trimmed by 11 bases and V by 6 bases; bases with no gene match: 14. This CDR3 comprises 15 residues. CDR3 sequence reads: CASSPGTGREGKLFF. CDR3 bases: TGTGCCAGCAGCCCCGGGACAGGTCGGGAAGGGAAACTGTTTTTT.

This clone was seen only once. CDR3: CASSWTMVGYEQYF. CDR3 sequence (DNA): TGTGCCAGCAGCTGGACGATGGTGGGGTACGAGCAGTACTTC. The gene calls are TRBV7-2 and TRBJ2-7, with D unresolved. Trimming shortened V by 4 bases and J by 4 bases, and 14 bases separated the two germline ends. Germline V gene lookup returns CDR1 SGHTA and CDR2 FQGNSA. This CDR3 has 14 amino acids.

The chain is built from TRBV6-1 and TRBJ1-1, with no clear D. The ends were cut back, 5 bases at V and 1 base at J, with 8 bases in the middle. Germline V gene data show CDR1 as MNHNS and CDR2 as SASEGT. The CDR3 totals 13 residues. CDR3 in amino acids: CASSPGSNTEAFF. DNA for the CDR3: TGTGCCAGCAGTCCCGGATCGAACACTGAAGCTTTCTTT.